This TCR beta chain originates from a study of cytomegalovirus exposure and HLA in healthy donors. Concerning this clone itself: The antigen is unknown.

PCR used 60 Vbeta primers and 13 Jbeta primers. The table came from immunoSEQ multiplex PCR; TCRdb's copy has only in-frame clones and leaves some out. The sample has 90,000 to 140,000 clones; just under 80% are singletons. The CDR3 has 16 amino acids. Trimming cost V 4 bases and J 0 bases, with 13 bases left between them. CDR1 is MGHRA, CDR2 YSYEKL, per germline. General study results and limits: Cytomegalovirus status was reportedly diagnosed by the classifier with high specificity and sensitivity. Associated with cytomegalovirus, according to the listing, were 150 to 200 TCR beta chains. Rarity characterized most TCR sequences, yet some public TCRs appeared in many donors. Later analysis suggested most CMV-associated TCR beta chains were HLA-restricted.

This clonotype was obtained from a male donor in good health and CMV-seronegative. Material for sequencing was PBMCs. The chain employs TRBV4-1 and TRBJ2-1; maybe TRBD2 (5 bases). CDR3 protein: CASSLSPGSSYNEQFF. CDR3 bases: TGCGCCAGCAGCCTAAGTCCGGGATCCTCCTACAATGAGCAGTTCTTC.